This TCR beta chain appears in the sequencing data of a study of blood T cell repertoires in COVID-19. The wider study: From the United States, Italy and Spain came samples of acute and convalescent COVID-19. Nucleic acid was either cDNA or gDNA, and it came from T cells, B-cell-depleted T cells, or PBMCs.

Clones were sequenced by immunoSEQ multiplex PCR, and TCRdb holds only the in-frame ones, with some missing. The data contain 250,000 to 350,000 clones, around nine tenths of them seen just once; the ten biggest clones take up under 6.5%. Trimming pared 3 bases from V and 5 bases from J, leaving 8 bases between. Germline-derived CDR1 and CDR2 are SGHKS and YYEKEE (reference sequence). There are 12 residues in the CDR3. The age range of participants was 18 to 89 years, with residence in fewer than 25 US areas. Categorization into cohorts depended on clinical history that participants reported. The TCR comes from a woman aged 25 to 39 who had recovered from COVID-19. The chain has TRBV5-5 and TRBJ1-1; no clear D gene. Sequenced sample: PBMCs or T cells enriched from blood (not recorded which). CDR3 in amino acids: CASSWAPTEAFF. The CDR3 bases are TGTGCCAGCAGCTGGGCGCCGACTGAAGCTTTCTTT.